This T cell receptor beta chain stems from a study of T-cell reconstitution after alpha-beta-depleted transplantation in children (dated by TCRdb to between 2015 and 2016). General notes on the study: Using TCR repertoire profiling, the study followed T-cell immune reconstitution in a quantitative way in children after TCRalphabeta/CD19-depleted allogeneic hematopoietic cell transplantation.

Reading the germline V gene gives CDR1 SGHRS and CDR2 YFSETQ. From its cysteine to its phenylalanine, the CDR3 spans 16 amino acids. Solely the CDR3 DNA is kept, with 48 bases framed from the first base. V is reduced by 1 base and J by 4 bases, leaving a spacing of 15 bases between them. In the paper's terms, the treatment or condition label means: allogeneic hematopoietic cell transplantation with graft depleted of TCRalphabeta T cells and CD19 B cells. TCRalphabeta/CD19-depleted allogeneic hematopoietic cell grafts were given to the transplant recipients, all of whom were children. Overall results and qualifications from the work: In some patients, high TCRbeta diversity at day 60 was attributed to recipient T cells and intrathymic progenitors that had survived conditioning. About two months after transplant, the apparently early recovery of alphabetaT-cell counts reportedly depended on just several hundred clones that had expanded rapidly and came from non-depleted graft cells. The frequencies of hyperexpanded clones fell over the following months, and after one year, T-cell counts and TCRbeta diversity were mostly attributed to newly produced T cells.

Library preparation employed PCR. The run used an Illumina HiSeq 2500. Molecular barcoding was employed in the preparation of TCR libraries, with unique molecular identifiers being used to normalize TCRbeta repertoire quantification. The raw public reads went through TCRdb reprocessing: fastp at Q25, MiXCR clone calling, in-frame beta chains kept. Each CDR3 protein appears once, grouped with its most common genes and DNA. For this sample there are approximately 300,000 distinct CDR3 sequences; about 9.9% appear just once. The ten biggest clones cover about a quarter of the sample. Turning to this clonotype: Its antigen has not been determined. One base away lies a much larger clone, so this may be a sequencing read error.

This sequence was found in a male patient between 2 and 10 years old who had a stem cell transplant for chronic granulomatous disease, so the T cells may come from the graft donor. The sequenced sample was peripheral blood, obtained 180 days after TCRalphabeta/CD19-depleted stem cell transplant. This sequence uses TRBV5-1 and TRBJ1-5; TRBD1 could be the D gene, as 6 bases match. At the DNA level, the sequence is TGCGCCAGCAGCTTGAGCCCGACAGGTGATAATCAGCCCCAGCATTTT. Its protein product is CASSLSPTGDNQPQHF.